The 31 T cell receptor beta chains below come from one sample, sequenced in a study of PD-L1 blockade in urothelial cancer (dated by TCRdb to the late 2010s). Library preparation employed the immunoSEQ multiplex PCR assay. TCRdb took over this immuneACCESS table, retaining in-frame rearrangements with V and J assigned. Such tables are incomplete; in checked studies, under half of the missing clones stem from an unresolved V gene, and the remainder is unexplained. For this sample the table gives some 30,000 clones, of which around 87% were detected only once. The top ten clones comprise 3% to 4.5% of the sample. This material consisted of PBMCs, taken around atezolizumab (anti-PD-L1) treatment. These receptors were obtained from a man between 45 and 60 years old with urothelial cancer.

The chain uses TRBV11-3 and TRBJ2-1, with 7 nucleotides matching TRBD2. CDR1 SGHNT and CDR2 YENEEA come from the germline V gene. Trimming took 0 bases from V and 5 from J; bases not matched to a gene: 4. This CDR3 is built from 15 residues. The CDR3 DNA sequence: TGTGCCAGCAGCTTAGACGGGGGGTTGGACAATGAGCAGTTCTTC. Its protein is CASSLDGGLDNEQFF. The variable domain in full, completed from reference TRBV11-3 and TRBJ2-1, reads EAGVVQSPRYKIIEKKQPVAFWCNPISGHNTLYWYLQNLGQGPELLIRYENEEAVDDSQLPKDRFSAERLKGVDSTLKIQPAELGDSAVYLCASSLDGGLDNEQFFGPGTRLTVL.

The chain links TRBV27 to TRBJ1-6; D is unclear. CDR1 and CDR2 (germline): MNHEY, SMNVEV (reference sequence). This CDR3 region has 12 residues. Deletions cut 3 bases from V and 5 bases from J, with 2 bases between. CDR3 in amino acids: CASSFNNSPLHF. CDR3 in DNA: TGTGCCAGCAGTTTCAATAATTCACCCCTCCACTTT.

V gene TRBV12-5 combines with J gene TRBJ1-3; 7 bases align to TRBD1. The CDR3 is 15 residues long. Germline V CDR1 and CDR2: LGHNT, FRNRAP. With 6 bases clipped from V and 4 bases from J, the junction kept 9 bases outside the gene matches. As DNA, the CDR3 is TGTGCTAGTGGACAGACAGGGTTAGACGGAAACACCATATATTTT. Its protein product is CASGQTGLDGNTIYF.

This clone was counted only a few times. The rearrangement links TRBV30 to TRBJ2-7; maybe TRBD1 (6 bases). The CDR3 is made up of 13 amino acids. Germline CDR1 reads GTSNPN; CDR2 reads SVGIG (reference sequence). Trimming pared 0 bases from V and 6 bases from J, leaving 12 bases between. The CDR3 loop is CAWSVPGAGEQYF. The DNA for the CDR3 is TGTGCCTGGAGTGTACCAGGGGCCGGCGAGCAGTACTTC.

The chain recombines TRBV11-2 with TRBJ2-7; no reliable D call. This CDR3 is built from 17 residues. V shed 5 bases and J shed 6 bases, with 26 bases lying between them. The germline gives CDR1 SGHAT, CDR2 FQNNGV. CDR3: CASSHLPQTIRVPEQYF. CDR3 nucleotide sequence: TGTGCCAGCAGCCACCTCCCCCAAACAATCCGGGTCCCCGAGCAGTACTTC. Supplemented by reference TRBV11-2 and TRBJ2-7, the full variable domain reads EAGVAQSPRYKIIEKRQSVAFWCNPISGHATLYWYQQILGQGPKLLIQFQNNGVVDDSQLPKDRFSAERLKGVDSTLKIQPAKLEDSAVYLCASSHLPQTIRVPEQYFGPGTRLTVT.

This rearrangement joins TRBV27 to TRBJ2-1; D gene ambiguous. Germline V lookup: CDR1 MNHEY, CDR2 SMNVEV (reference sequence). The CDR3 has 14 amino acids. V lost 3 bases and J lost 10, with 16 bases in between. The CDR3 DNA is TGTGCCAGCAGTTTGACGGGTTTCATCAGCGAGCAGTTCTTC. Translated, it gives CASSLTGFISEQFF.

V is TRBV7-9 and J is TRBJ1-2; D gene unclear. The CDR3 totals 13 residues. Germline lookup yields CDR1 SEHNR and CDR2 FQNEAQ (reference sequence). V lost 1 base and J 8 bases, leaving 11 bases between the germline ends. CDR3 protein: CASSLERGEGYTF. The DNA for the CDR3 is TGTGCCAGCAGCTTAGAGCGGGGAGAAGGCTACACCTTC. The whole variable domain, filled in from reference TRBV7-9 and TRBJ1-2, reads DTGVSQNPRHKITKRGQNVTFRCDPISEHNRLYWYRQTLGQGPEFLTYFQNEAQLEKSRLLSDRFSAERPKGSFSTLEIQRTEQGDSAMYLCASSLERGEGYTFGSGTRLTVV.

This chain connects TRBV23-1 to TRBJ1-1; 9 bases fit TRBD1. TRBV23-1 is designated an ORF whose function remains uncertain. V lost 0 bases to trimming and J lost 1 base; unmatched junction nucleotides: 6. The CDR3 is 17 residues long. The CDR3 region is CASSQSGTGYANTEAFF. Written as DNA, the CDR3 is TGCGCCAGCAGTCAATCAGGGACAGGGTACGCGAACACTGAAGCTTTCTTT.

The genes are TRBV2 and TRBJ1-5; TRBD1 matches at 7 bases. In germline, CDR1 is SNHLY, CDR2 FYNNEI. The CDR3 runs to 14 residues. V lost 2 bases and J lost 4; bases outside the gene matches: 2. CDR3 residues: CASSESGGNQPQHF. In nucleotides, the CDR3 is TGTGCCAGCAGTGAATCAGGGGGAAATCAGCCCCAGCATTTT.

The gene calls are TRBV5-4 and TRBJ2-3; D might be TRBD2 (6 bases). Trimming took 7 bases from V and 1 from J, leaving 16 bases between them. CDR3 length equals 15 residues. Germline V lookup: CDR1 SGHNT, CDR2 YYREEE (reference sequence). The CDR3, as DNA: TGTGCCAGCCATGGCGCACAGCGGGGCACAGATACGCAGTATTTT. This codes for CASHGAQRGTDTQYF.

V gene TRBV6-5 combines with J gene TRBJ1-2; D is unresolved. The CDR3 runs 14 residues. CDR1 and CDR2 (germline): MNHEY, SVGAGI. The V gene lost 2 bases and the J gene lost 2 bases, with 9 bases spanning the gap. The CDR3 region is CASSYAGVNYGYTF. The DNA for the CDR3 is TGTGCCAGCAGTTACGCGGGAGTGAACTATGGCTACACCTTC.

The chain employs TRBV14 and TRBJ2-7; 7 bases agree with TRBD2. Germline CDR1 and CDR2: SGHDN and FVKESK. There are 13 residues in the CDR3. V dropped 6 bases and J dropped 6; count of bases not matched to a gene: 8. The DNA for the CDR3 is TGTGCCAGCAGGGCAGGACTAGTCGGCGAGCAGTACTTC. This encodes CASRAGLVGEQYF.

This chain uses TRBV5-1 with TRBJ1-2; TRBD1 matches at 8 bases. CDR1 is SGHRS and CDR2 is YFSETQ in the germline V gene. This CDR3 comprises 13 residues. Trimming at V came to 8 bases and at J to 4 bases, leaving 7 bases not matched to a gene. The CDR3 nucleotides are TGCGCCAGTTCGGACAGGGATATCTATGGCTACACCTTC. This sequence encodes CASSDRDIYGYTF.

The chain has TRBV5-4 and TRBJ2-3; tentatively, D is TRBD2 (6 bases). The CDR3 covers 16 residues. V was shortened by 4 bases and J by 2 bases, with 17 bases between the two germline ends. CDR1 is SGHNT, CDR2 YYREEE, per germline (reference sequence). As DNA, the CDR3 is TGTGCCAGCAGCCCTAGGCGGGGATCTCTCACAGATACGCAGTATTTT. Residues: CASSPRRGSLTDTQYF. The complete variable domain, with remaining parts taken from reference TRBV5-4 and TRBJ2-3, reads ETGVTQSPTHLIKTRGQQVTLRCSSQSGHNTVSWYQQALGQGPQFIFQYYREEENGRGNFPPRFSGLQFPNYSSELNVNALELDDSALYLCASSPRRGSLTDTQYFGPGTRLTVL.

The chain is built from TRBV7-9 and TRBJ2-1, with TRBD2 matching 8 bases. This CDR3 region has 15 residues. Germline CDR1 and CDR2: SEHNR and FQNEAQ (reference sequence). The ends lost 5 bases at V and 0 bases at J; junction bases unmatched: 3. This CDR3 is CASSRTSGSYNEQFF. In DNA, the CDR3 is TGTGCCAGCAGCAGAACTAGCGGCTCCTACAATGAGCAGTTCTTC.

The chain recombines TRBV15 with TRBJ1-5; 7 positions match TRBD1. J lost 6 bases, V lost 5 bases, and 4 bases had no gene match. CDR3 length: 13 amino acids. CDR1 LNHNV and CDR2 YYDKDF come from the germline V gene (reference sequence). In DNA form, the CDR3 reads TGTGCCACCAGCGGTCAGGGGGTTCAGCCCCAGCATTTT. Residues: CATSGQGVQPQHF.

The chain has TRBV9 and TRBJ2-2; 9 positions match TRBD1. This CDR3 is 15 amino acids long. Germline assignment: CDR1 SGDLS and CDR2 YYNGEE. Trimming took 3 bases from V and 4 from J; bases not matched to a gene: 4. The CDR3 nucleotides read TGTGCCAGCAGCGCGGGACAGGGCTCCACCGGGGAGCTGTTTTTT. Translating gives CASSAGQGSTGELFF.

V is TRBV5-6 and J is TRBJ2-1, with 7 bases identical to TRBD1. Germline assignment: CDR1 SGHDT and CDR2 YYEEEE. The CDR3 is 16 residues long. V lost 2 bases to trimming and J lost 0 bases; unmatched junction nucleotides: 5. CDR3 sequence (DNA): TGTGCCAGCAGCTTCAGGGGGTGGAGCTCCTACAATGAGCAGTTCTTC. Protein sequence: CASSFRGWSSYNEQFF.

This chain joins TRBV6-6 and TRBJ1-2, with 10 positions matching TRBD1. CDR1 and CDR2 from the germline V gene are MNHNY and SVGAGI (reference sequence). V lost 2 bases to trimming and J lost 8 bases; unmatched junction nucleotides: 5. CDR3 size: 14 residues. CDR3 nucleotide sequence: TGTGCCAGCAGTTACGGGACAGGGGCAGTCGGCTACACCTTC. As protein: CASSYGTGAVGYTF.

The gene calls are TRBV7-9 and TRBJ2-1, with 11 bases that match TRBD1. CDR3 size: 16 residues. J lost 6 bases, V lost 3 bases, and 7 bases had no gene match. The germline CDR1 and CDR2 sequences are SEHNR and FQNEAQ (reference sequence). CDR3 region: CASSFSGTGGGNEQFF. DNA of the CDR3: TGTGCCAGCAGCTTTTCCGGGACAGGGGGTGGCAATGAGCAGTTCTTC. The full variable domain, completed using reference TRBV7-9 and TRBJ2-1, is DTGVSQNPRHKITKRGQNVTFRCDPISEHNRLYWYRQTLGQGPEFLTYFQNEAQLEKSRLLSDRFSAERPKGSFSTLEIQRTEQGDSAMYLCASSFSGTGGGNEQFFGPGTRLTVL.

This chain connects TRBV25-1 to TRBJ2-7, with D tentatively TRBD1 (5 bases). CDR1 is MGHDK, CDR2 SYGVNS, per germline. The CDR3 is made up of 14 amino acids. Trimming stripped 3 bases from V and 0 bases from J, with 9 bases between. CDR3 protein: CASSEETASYEQYF. DNA for the CDR3: TGTGCCAGCAGTGAGGAGACAGCCTCCTACGAGCAGTACTTC.

This clone has just one count. The chain couples TRBV13 to TRBJ2-1, with D perhaps TRBD1 (6 bases). The CDR3 contains 16 residues. Germline V gene data show CDR1 as PRHDT and CDR2 as FYEKMQ (reference sequence). The ends were cut back, 6 bases at V and 10 bases at J, with 25 bases in the middle. The CDR3 sequence: CASSATKGHLQGEQFF. CDR3 DNA: TGTGCCAGCAGTGCTACCAAGGGACACCTGCAAGGCGAGCAGTTCTTC.

The gene calls are TRBV10-1 and TRBJ2-3; D possibly corresponds to TRBD1 (5 bases). The CDR3 loop spans 15 amino acids. V was cut by 2 bases and J by 5 bases, with 14 bases left in between. Germline CDR1 WNHNN, CDR2 SYGVQD (reference sequence). The CDR3 nucleotides are TGCGCCAGCAGTGAGGCTATCCAGGGAATAGATACGCAGTATTTT. It translates to CASSEAIQGIDTQYF.

The chain couples TRBV9 to TRBJ2-3; D perhaps matches TRBD2 (5 bases). The ends were cut back, 0 bases at V and 8 bases at J, with 7 bases in the middle. Germline CDR1 SGDLS, CDR2 YYNGEE. This CDR3 contains 12 residues. CDR3 DNA sequence: TGTGCCAGCAGCGTAGTTGAGGGTACGCAGTATTTT. This translates into CASSVVEGTQYF.

J is TRBJ2-1 and V is TRBV19, with a possible D match to TRBD2 (6 bases). CDR1 and CDR2 from the germline V gene are LNHDA and SQIVND (reference sequence). The CDR3 runs to 19 residues. V was clipped by 1 base and J by 2 bases, with 21 bases between them. The CDR3 sequence: CASSIAGQGVRRAYNEQFF. In nucleotides, the CDR3 is TGTGCCAGTAGTATAGCGGGGCAGGGAGTCCGGAGGGCCTACAATGAGCAGTTCTTC.

The chain recombines TRBV18 with TRBJ1-1; possible D gene TRBD1, 6 bases. The CDR3 consists of 16 residues. From germline, CDR1 is KGHSH and CDR2 LQKENI. V gave up 1 base and J gave up 1 base, with 13 bases separating them. In DNA, the CDR3 is TGTGCCAGCTCACCACTTACAGACAGGAGGAACACTGAAGCTTTCTTT. This encodes CASSPLTDRRNTEAFF.

The chain recombines TRBV13 with TRBJ2-4; maybe TRBD2 (6 bases). Germline V CDR1 and CDR2: PRHDT, FYEKMQ (reference sequence). The CDR3 extends over 13 amino acids. Trimming left V 9 bases short and J 7 bases short, with 16 bases between. CDR3: CASATSSWNIQYF. CDR3 sequence (DNA): TGTGCCAGTGCTACTAGCAGCTGGAACATTCAGTACTTC.

The chain uses TRBV5-5 and TRBJ2-7, with D tentatively TRBD2 (6 bases). The V end was cut by 5 bases, the J end by 3 bases, with 15 bases between. Germline CDR1 reads SGHKS; CDR2 reads YYEKEE (reference sequence). The CDR3 has 14 amino acids. This chain's CDR3 is CASSRGSWVYEQYF. The CDR3 DNA is TGTGCCAGCAGTCGGGGGAGTTGGGTCTACGAGCAGTACTTC.

The gene calls are TRBV9 and TRBJ1-2, with 11 bases aligning to TRBD1. V was clipped by 4 bases and J by 2 bases; unmatched bases: 1. Germline V gives CDR1 SGDLS, CDR2 YYNGEE. This CDR3 has 14 amino acids. CDR3 sequence (DNA): TGTGCCAGCAGCCGGGACAGGGGGAACTATGGCTACACCTTC. As protein: CASSRDRGNYGYTF.

This chain uses TRBV7-8 with TRBJ2-5, with D perhaps TRBD1 (6 bases). Germline CDR1 is SGHVS and CDR2 is FQNEAQ. V was clipped by 4 bases and J by 1 base, with 13 bases between them. This CDR3 spans 15 amino acids. The CDR3 coding sequence is TGTGCCAGCAGCTCGAGGCCAGGGGCCCAAGAGACCCAGTACTTC. Amino acids: CASSSRPGAQETQYF.

The chain combines TRBV10-3 with TRBJ2-2, with 9 bases fitting TRBD2. The V gene's germline CDR1 is ENHRY and CDR2 SYGVKD. This CDR3 contains 14 residues. V was pared by 10 bases and J by 2 bases, with 5 bases of the junction left unmatched. The chain's CDR3 is CATRTSENTGELFF. The CDR3 DNA is TGTGCCACCCGGACTAGCGAAAACACCGGGGAGCTGTTTTTT.